This TCR beta chain is drawn from a study of blood T cells in healthy people across ages. After removal of 4 bases from V and 8 bases from J, the junction contained 14 bases not matched to a gene. Germline V gene lookup returns CDR1 SGHRS and CDR2 YFSETQ. The CDR3 is 16 residues long. A second PCR of roughly 6 to 12 cycles used a sample-barcoded 5' primer and a J-beta primer mix. TCRdb re-analysed the 5' RACE reads in MiXCR, keeping a single row per CDR3 protein. The table has 1.5 million to 2 million distinct CDR3 sequences, more than 35% seen once; the top ten hold 20% to 25%. The origin of this receptor is a human donor in good health. The chain joins TRBV5-1 to TRBJ1-2, with 10 bases aligning to TRBD1. Sequencing used blood. The CDR3 loop is CASSNSGTGEGLGYTF. The CDR3 DNA is TGCGCCAGCAGCAACTCCGGGACAGGGGAGGGGTTGGGCTACACCTTC.